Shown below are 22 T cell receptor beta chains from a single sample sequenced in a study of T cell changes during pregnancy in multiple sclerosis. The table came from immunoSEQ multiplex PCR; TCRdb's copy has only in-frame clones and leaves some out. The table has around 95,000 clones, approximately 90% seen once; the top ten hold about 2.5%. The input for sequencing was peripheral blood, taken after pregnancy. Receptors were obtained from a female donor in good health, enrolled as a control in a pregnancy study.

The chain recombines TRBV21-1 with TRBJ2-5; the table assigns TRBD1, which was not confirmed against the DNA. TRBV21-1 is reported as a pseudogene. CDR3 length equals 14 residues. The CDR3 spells CASSKSTGGETQYF. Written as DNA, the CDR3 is TGTGCCAGCAGCAAGTCTACAGGGGGCGAGACCCAGTACTTC.

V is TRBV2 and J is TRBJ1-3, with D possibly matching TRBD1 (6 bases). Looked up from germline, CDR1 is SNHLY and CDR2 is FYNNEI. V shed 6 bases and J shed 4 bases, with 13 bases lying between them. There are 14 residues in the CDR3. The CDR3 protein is CASSVTGSGNTIYF. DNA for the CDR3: TGTGCCAGCAGCGTCACAGGGAGCGGAAACACCATATATTTT. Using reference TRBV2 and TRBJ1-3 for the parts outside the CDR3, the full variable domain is EPEVTQTPSHQVTQMGQEVILRCVPISNHLYFYWYRQILGQKVEFLVSFYNNEISEKSEIFDDQFSVERPDGSNFTLKIRSTKLEDSAMYFCASSVTGSGNTIYFGEGSWLTVV.

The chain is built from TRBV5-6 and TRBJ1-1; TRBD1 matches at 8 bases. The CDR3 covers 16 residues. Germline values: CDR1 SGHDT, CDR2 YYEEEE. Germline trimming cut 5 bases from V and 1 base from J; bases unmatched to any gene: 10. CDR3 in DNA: TGTGCCAGCAGGGGGGGGACAGGATACACGAACACTGAAGCTTTCTTT. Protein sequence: CASRGGTGYTNTEAFF.

CDR3 residues: CASSVGAYNEQFF. DNA of the CDR3: TGTGCCAGCAGTGTGGGGGCTTACAATGAGCAGTTCTTC. The chain links TRBV6-1 to TRBJ2-1; weak D call: TRBD1 (6 bases). CDR3 size: 13 residues. Germline CDR1 and CDR2: MNHNS and SASEGT. V lost 4 bases, J lost 4 bases, and 8 bases lay in between.

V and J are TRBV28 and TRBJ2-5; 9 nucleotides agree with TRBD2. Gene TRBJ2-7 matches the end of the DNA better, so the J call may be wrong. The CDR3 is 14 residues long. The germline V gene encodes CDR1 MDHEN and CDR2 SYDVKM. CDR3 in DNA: TGTGCCAGCAGTCTAGCGGGGAGCTCCTACGAGCAGTACTTC. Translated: CASSLAGSSYEQYF.

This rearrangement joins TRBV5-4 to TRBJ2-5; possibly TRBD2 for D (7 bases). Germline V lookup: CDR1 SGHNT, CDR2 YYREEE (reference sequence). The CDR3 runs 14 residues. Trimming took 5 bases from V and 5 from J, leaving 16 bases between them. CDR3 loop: CASRITGRGETQYF. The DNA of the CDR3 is TGTGCCAGCAGAATTACAGGGCGGGGGGAGACCCAGTACTTC.

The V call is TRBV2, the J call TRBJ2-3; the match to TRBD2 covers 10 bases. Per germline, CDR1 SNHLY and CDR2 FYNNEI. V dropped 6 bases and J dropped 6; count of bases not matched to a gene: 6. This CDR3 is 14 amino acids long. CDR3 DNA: TGTGCCAGCAGCGCCAGCGGGAGGGGGGATACGCAGTATTTT. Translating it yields CASSASGRGDTQYF.

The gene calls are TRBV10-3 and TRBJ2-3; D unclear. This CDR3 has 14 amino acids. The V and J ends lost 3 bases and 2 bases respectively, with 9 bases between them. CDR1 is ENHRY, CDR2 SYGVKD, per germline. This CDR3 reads CAISDVAITDTQYF. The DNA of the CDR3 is TGTGCCATCAGTGACGTTGCTATCACAGATACGCAGTATTTT.

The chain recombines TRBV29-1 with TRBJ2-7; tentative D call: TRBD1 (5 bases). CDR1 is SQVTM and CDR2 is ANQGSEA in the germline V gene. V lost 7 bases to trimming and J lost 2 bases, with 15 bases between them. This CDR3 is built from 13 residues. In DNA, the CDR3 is TGCAGCGCTGGGGCGACAGACCCCTACGAGCAGTACTTC. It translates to CSAGATDPYEQYF.

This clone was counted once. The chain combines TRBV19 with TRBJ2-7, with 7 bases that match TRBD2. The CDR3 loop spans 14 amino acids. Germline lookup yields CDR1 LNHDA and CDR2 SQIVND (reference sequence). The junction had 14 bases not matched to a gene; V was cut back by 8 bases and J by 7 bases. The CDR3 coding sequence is TGTGCCAGTGCCTTGACGGGGGAGGGCGGAGAGCAGTACTTC. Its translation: CASALTGEGGEQYF.

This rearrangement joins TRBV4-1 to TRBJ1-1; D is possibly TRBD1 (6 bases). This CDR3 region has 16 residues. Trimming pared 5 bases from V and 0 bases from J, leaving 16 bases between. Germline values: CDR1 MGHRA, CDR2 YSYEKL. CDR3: CASSAVGGALNTEAFF. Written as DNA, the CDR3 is TGCGCCAGCAGCGCTGTCGGGGGGGCGCTGAACACTGAAGCTTTCTTT.

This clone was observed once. CDR3 bases: TGTGCCAGCAGTGAACCGGGGGGGCTCTGGGAGACCCAGTACTTC. This codes for CASSEPGGLWETQYF. The gene calls are TRBV6-1 and TRBJ2-5, with 8 nucleotides matching TRBD2. Germline CDR1 reads MNHNS; CDR2 reads SASEGT. Germline trimming cut 2 bases from V and 5 bases from J; bases unmatched to any gene: 7. This CDR3 has 15 amino acids.

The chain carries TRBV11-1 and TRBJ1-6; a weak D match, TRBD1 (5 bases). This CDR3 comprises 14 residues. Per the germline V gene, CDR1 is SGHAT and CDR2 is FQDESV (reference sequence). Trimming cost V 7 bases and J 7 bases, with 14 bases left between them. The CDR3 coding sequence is TGTGCCAGCACCGTAGACAGAACAAATTCACCCCTCCACTTT. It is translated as CASTVDRTNSPLHF.

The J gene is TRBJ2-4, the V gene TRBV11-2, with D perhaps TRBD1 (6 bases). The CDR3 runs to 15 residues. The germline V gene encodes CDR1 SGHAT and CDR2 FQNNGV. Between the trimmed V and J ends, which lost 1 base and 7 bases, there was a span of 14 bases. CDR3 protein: CASSLVRGVANIQYF. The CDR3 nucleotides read TGTGCCAGCAGCTTAGTCAGGGGAGTTGCGAACATTCAGTACTTC.

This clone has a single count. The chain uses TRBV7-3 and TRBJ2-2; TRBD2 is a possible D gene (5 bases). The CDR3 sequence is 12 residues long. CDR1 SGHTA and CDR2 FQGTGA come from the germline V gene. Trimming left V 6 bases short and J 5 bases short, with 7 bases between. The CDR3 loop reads CASRGVTGELFF. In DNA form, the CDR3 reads TGTGCCAGCAGGGGAGTGACCGGGGAGCTGTTTTTT. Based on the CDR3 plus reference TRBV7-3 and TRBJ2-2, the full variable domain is GAGVSQTPSNKVTEKGKYVELRCDPISGHTALYWYRQSLGQGPEFLIYFQGTGAADDSGLPNDRFFAVRPEGSVSTLKIQRTERGDSAVYLCASRGVTGELFFGEGSRLTVL.

CDR3 region: CASSSPGLAVGKDEQFF. Written as DNA, the CDR3 is TGTGCCAGCAGCTCGCCGGGACTAGCGGTCGGTAAGGATGAGCAGTTCTTC. The chain couples TRBV7-9 to TRBJ2-1, with 11 bases aligning to TRBD2. The V segment lost 4 bases and the J segment 8 bases; nucleotides outside the gene matches: 13. From germline, CDR1 is SEHNR and CDR2 FQNEAQ (reference sequence). CDR3 length: 17 residues.

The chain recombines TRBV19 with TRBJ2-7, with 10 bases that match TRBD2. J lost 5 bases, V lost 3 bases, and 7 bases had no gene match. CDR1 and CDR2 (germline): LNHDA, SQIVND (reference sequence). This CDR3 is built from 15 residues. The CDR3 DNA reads TGTGCCAGTAGTATGGGTCTAGCGGGAGAGGACGAGCAGTACTTC. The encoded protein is CASSMGLAGEDEQYF. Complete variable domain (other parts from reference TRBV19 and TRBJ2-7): DGGITQSPKYLFRKEGQNVTLSCEQNLNHDAMYWYRQDPGQGLRLIYYSQIVNDFQKGDIAEGYSVSREKKESFPLTVTSAQKNPTAFYLCASSMGLAGEDEQYFGPGTRLTVT.

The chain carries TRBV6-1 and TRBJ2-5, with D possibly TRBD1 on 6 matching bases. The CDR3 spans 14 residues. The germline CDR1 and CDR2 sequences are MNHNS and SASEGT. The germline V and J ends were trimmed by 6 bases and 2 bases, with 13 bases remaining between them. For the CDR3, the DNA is TGTGCCAGCAGCGGAGGACAGTTACAAGAGACCCAGTACTTC. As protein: CASSGGQLQETQYF.

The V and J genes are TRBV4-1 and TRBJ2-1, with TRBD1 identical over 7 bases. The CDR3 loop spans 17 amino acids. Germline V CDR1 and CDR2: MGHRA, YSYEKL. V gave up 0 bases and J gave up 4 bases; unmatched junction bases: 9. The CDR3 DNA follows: TGCGCCAGCAGCCAAGATCCCCCCGGGACAGAGTACAATGAGCAGTTCTTC. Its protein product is CASSQDPPGTEYNEQFF.

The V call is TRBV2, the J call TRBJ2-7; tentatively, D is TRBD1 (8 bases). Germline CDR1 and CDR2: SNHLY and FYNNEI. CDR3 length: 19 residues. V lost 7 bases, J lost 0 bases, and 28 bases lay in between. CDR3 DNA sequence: TGTGCCAGCACTCGAGCAGGGGGCCTGGGAGGGAGGGCCTCCTACGAGCAGTACTTC. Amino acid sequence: CASTRAGGLGGRASYEQYF. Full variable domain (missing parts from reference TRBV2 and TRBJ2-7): EPEVTQTPSHQVTQMGQEVILRCVPISNHLYFYWYRQILGQKVEFLVSFYNNEISEKSEIFDDQFSVERPDGSNFTLKIRSTKLEDSAMYFCASTRAGGLGGRASYEQYFGPGTRLTVT.

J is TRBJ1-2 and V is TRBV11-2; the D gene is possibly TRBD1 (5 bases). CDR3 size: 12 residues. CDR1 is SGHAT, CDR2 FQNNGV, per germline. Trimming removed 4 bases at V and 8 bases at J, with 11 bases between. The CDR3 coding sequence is TGTGCCAGCAGCTGGGGCGGAGGGGGCTACACCTTC. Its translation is CASSWGGGGYTF.

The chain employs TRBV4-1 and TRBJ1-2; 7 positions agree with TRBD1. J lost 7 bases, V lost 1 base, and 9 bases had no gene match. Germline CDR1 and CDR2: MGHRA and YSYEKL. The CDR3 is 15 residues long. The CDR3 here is CASSQADRAVSGYTF. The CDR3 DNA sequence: TGCGCCAGCAGCCAAGCCGACAGGGCTGTAAGTGGCTACACCTTC.